The TCR beta chain under discussion was sequenced for a study of blood T cell repertoires in COVID-19. Overall study context: Material from acute and convalescent COVID-19 was sourced from the United States, Italy and Spain. Sources were T cells, B-cell-depleted T cells, or PBMCs; the material itself was cDNA or gDNA.

V was pared by 5 bases and J by 6 bases, with 7 bases between. CDR3 length: 11 residues. Germline loops: CDR1 LNHDA, CDR2 SQIVND (reference sequence). Under the authors' procedure: From reference gene primer amplification, estimates of nucleated cell counts were derived. Profiled with immunoSEQ multiplex PCR; TCRdb holds only in-frame clones, not every one. That table furnishes V, J and clone size, whereas the DNA furnished D and trimming. The table lists nearly 350,000 clones, around nine tenths of them singletons, with under 3.5% in the top ten. The TCR was taken from a woman aged 18-29 years who had recovered from COVID-19. V and J are TRBV19 and TRBJ1-1, with D possibly TRBD1 on 6 matching bases. The specimen was peripheral blood. The CDR3 here is CASSEGAEAFF. Here the CDR3 DNA reads TGTGCCAGTAGTGAGGGGGCTGAAGCTTTCTTT.